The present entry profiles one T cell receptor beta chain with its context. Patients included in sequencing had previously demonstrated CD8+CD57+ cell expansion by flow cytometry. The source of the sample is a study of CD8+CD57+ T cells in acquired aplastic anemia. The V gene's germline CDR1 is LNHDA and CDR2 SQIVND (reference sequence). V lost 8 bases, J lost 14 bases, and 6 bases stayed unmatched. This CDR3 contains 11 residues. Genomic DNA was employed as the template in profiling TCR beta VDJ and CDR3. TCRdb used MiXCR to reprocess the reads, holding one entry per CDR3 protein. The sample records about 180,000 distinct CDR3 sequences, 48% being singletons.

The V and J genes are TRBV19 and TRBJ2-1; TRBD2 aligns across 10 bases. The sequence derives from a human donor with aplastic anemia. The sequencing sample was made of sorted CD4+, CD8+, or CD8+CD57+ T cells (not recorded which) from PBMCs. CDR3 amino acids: CASYSGGRKFF. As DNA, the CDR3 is TGTGCCAGTTATAGCGGGGGGAGAAAGTTCTTC. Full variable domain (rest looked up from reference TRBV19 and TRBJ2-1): DGGITQSPKYLFRKEGQNVTLSCEQNLNHDAMYWYRQDPGQGLRLIYYSQIVNDFQKGDIAEGYSVSREKKESFPLTVTSAQKNPTAFYLCASYSGGRKFFGPGTRLTVL.